A selection of T cell receptor beta chains follows, all from one sample in a study of shared clonotypes between healthy human individuals. Libraries were prepared by immunoSEQ multiplex PCR; TCRdb keeps only in-frame clonotypes and omits some of them. The data contain 2 million to 3 million clones, around 94% of them singletons. The sequenced sample was naive CD4+ T cells sorted from blood. Source of these receptors: a man younger than 35 in good health. Each CDR3 is given with its conserved first and last residue. Each record gives: clone size, D gene, CDR3 length, V gene, J gene, CDR3 DNA, CDR3 protein. The D gene is left open where the match is weak. Not every row has a clone size; where given, it reads once, few, many or a size class.

.	.	14	TRBV11-3	TRBJ2-2	TGTGCCAGCAGCTTAGATCGGACGACCGGGGAGCTGTTTTTT	CASSLDRTTGELFF
few	.	12	TRBV5-1	TRBJ1-2	TGCGCCAGCGGACCCTGGAGCTATGGCTACACCTTC	CASGPWSYGYTF
once	TRBD1	15	TRBV19	TRBJ1-2	TGTGCCAGTAGTCTCGGGACAGGGGGTAACTATGGCTACACCTTC	CASSLGTGGNYGYTF
.	TRBD1	15	TRBV5-1	TRBJ2-1	TGCGCCAGCAGCTTCAGGGACAGTGTGGATAATGAGCAGTTCTTC	CASSFRDSVDNEQFF
.	.	12	TRBV18	TRBJ2-5	TGTGCCAGCTCACCACTCGCTCAGACCCAGTACTTC	CASSPLAQTQYF
.	.	13	TRBV5-1	TRBJ1-6	TGCGCCAGCAGCACTGGACGGAACATGGCCCTCCACTTT	CASSTGRNMALHF
.	.	14	TRBV6-5	TRBJ1-1	TGTGCCAGCAGCCGGGGGACTGCGAACACTGAAGCTTTCTTT	CASSRGTANTEAFF
.	TRBD2	15	TRBV10-2	TRBJ2-3	TGCGCCACCACGGGTAGCGGGGCTTTTGGAGATACGCAGTATTTT	CATTGSGAFGDTQYF
.	TRBD1	13	TRBV28	TRBJ1-2	TGTGCCAGCAGTTTAACAGGGGGCTTTGGCTACACCTTC	CASSLTGGFGYTF
.	.	15	TRBV6-5	TRBJ1-2	TGTGCCAGCAGATCAACAGCCGGGGGGAACTATGGCTACACCTTC	CASRSTAGGNYGYTF
.	.	11	TRBV29-1	TRBJ1-2	TGCAGCGGCCTGGGAAACTATGGCTACACCTTC	CSGLGNYGYTF
.	.	16	TRBV5-4	TRBJ2-5	TGTGCCAGCAGCCCCTCGGGATCCGGAAGCACGGAGACCCGGTACTTC	CASSPSGSGSTETRYF
.	.	15	TRBV7-2	TRBJ1-6	TGTGCCAGCAGTAAGCTCCGGGACGGCGATTCACCCCTCCACTTT	CASSKLRDGDSPLHF
.	.	12	TRBV6-5	TRBJ2-1	TGTGCCAGCAGTCAGGGTCCAAATGAGCAGTTCTTC	CASSQGPNEQFF
few	.	15	TRBV25-1	TRBJ1-3	TGTGCCAGCAGTGAATTGGGACAAACTGGAAACACCATATATTTT	CASSELGQTGNTIYF
few	.	12	TRBV5-1	TRBJ1-6	TGCGCCAGCAGCACCGGTACAGGGCCCCTCCACTTT	CASSTGTGPLHF
.	TRBD1	17	TRBV7-9	TRBJ1-4	TGTGCCAGCAGCACTAATGGGGGGACAGCCGAGTCTGAAAAACTGTTTTTT	CASSTNGGTAESEKLFF
.	.	13	TRBV29-1	TRBJ2-2	TGCAGCGTCGGGTGGAGGGACGGCGGGGAGCTGTTTTTT	CSVGWRDGGELFF
.	TRBD1	15	TRBV19	TRBJ1-6	TGTGCCAGTAGTACCAACAGGGGAGTAAATTCACCCCTCCACTTT	CASSTNRGVNSPLHF
once	.	14	TRBV6-5	TRBJ2-1	TGTGCCAGCAGTTATGGGGGCCTCATCAGGGAGCAGTTCTTC	CASSYGGLIREQFF
.	.	16	TRBV5-1	TRBJ1-4	TGCGCCAGCAGCTTGGTTGGGGGAACAACTAATGAAAAACTGTTTTTT	CASSLVGGTTNEKLFF
.	.	11	TRBV2	TRBJ1-3	TGTGCCAGCAGTACCGGAAACACCATATATTTT	CASSTGNTIYF
.	TRBD1	15	TRBV18	TRBJ1-6	TGTGCCAGCTCACCACGACAGGGTAATAATTCACCCCTCCACTTT	CASSPRQGNNSPLHF
once	.	14	TRBV5-5	TRBJ1-3	TGTGCCAGCAGCTTGACCGTCTCTGGAAACACCATATATTTT	CASSLTVSGNTIYF
.	TRBD2	16	TRBV7-2	TRBJ2-3	TGTGCCAGCAGCTTAGTCGGACTAGCTAGCACAGATACGCAGTATTTT	CASSLVGLASTDTQYF
once	TRBD1	16	TRBV10-1	TRBJ2-7	TGCGCCAGCAACCACTGCCTGGGGACAGGATTTAACGAGCAGTACTTC	CASNHCLGTGFNEQYF
.	TRBD1	15	TRBV11-3	TRBJ2-5	TGTGCCAGCAGCTTAGACGGACAGGGCCAAGAGACCCAGTACTTC	CASSLDGQGQETQYF
.	TRBD1	14	TRBV5-1	TRBJ1-2	TGCGCCAGCAGCTTGCAGGAGGGGGCGGTTGGCTACACCTTC	CASSLQEGAVGYTF
.	TRBD1	13	TRBV30	TRBJ2-5	TGTGCCTGGAGTGGAGCAGGGGGCCAGACCCAGTACTTC	CAWSGAGGQTQYF
.	TRBD2	15	TRBV18	TRBJ2-5	TGTGCCAGCTCACCGGGACTAGCGGGAGTGGAGACCCAGTACTTC	CASSPGLAGVETQYF
once	TRBD1	15	TRBV6-5	TRBJ2-1	TGTGCCAGCAGGCTACGGGTACAGGGGAACCATGAGCAGTTCTTC	CASRLRVQGNHEQFF